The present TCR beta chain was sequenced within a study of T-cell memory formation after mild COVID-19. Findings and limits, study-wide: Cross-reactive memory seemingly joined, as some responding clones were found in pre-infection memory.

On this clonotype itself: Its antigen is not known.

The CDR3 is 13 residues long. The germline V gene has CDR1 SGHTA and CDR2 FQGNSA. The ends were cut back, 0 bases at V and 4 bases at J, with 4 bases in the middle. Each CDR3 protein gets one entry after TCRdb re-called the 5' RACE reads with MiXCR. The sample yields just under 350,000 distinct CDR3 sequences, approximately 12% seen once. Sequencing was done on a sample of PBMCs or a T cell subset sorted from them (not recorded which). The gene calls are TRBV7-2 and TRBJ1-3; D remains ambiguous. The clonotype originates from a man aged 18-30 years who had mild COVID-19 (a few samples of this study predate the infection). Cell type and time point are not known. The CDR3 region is CASSLAGGNTIYF. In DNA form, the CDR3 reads TGTGCCAGCAGCTTAGCAGGCGGAAACACCATATATTTT.